Listed below are T cell receptor beta chains from one sample, sequenced in a study of blood T cell repertoires in COVID-19. Clones were sequenced by immunoSEQ multiplex PCR, and TCRdb holds only the in-frame ones, with some missing. The sample contains more than 200,000 clones, around nine tenths of which appear only once. Sequencing was performed on PBMCs or T cells enriched from blood (not recorded which). The receptors were gathered from a woman in her twenties or thirties with acute COVID-19. Both conserved end residues are part of each CDR3. D genes are given only for firm matches.

d_gene	v_gene	j_gene	CDR3nt	CDR3aa
NA	TRBV30	TRBJ1-6	TGTGCCCGGGGGAGCTCCTATAATTCACCCCTCCACTTT	CARGSSYNSPLHF
TRBD1	TRBV5-1	TRBJ2-7	TGCGCCAGCAGCTCCGGACAGGGTACCTACGAGCAGTACTTC	CASSSGQGTYEQYF
TRBD1	TRBV6-6	TRBJ1-2	TGTGCCAGCAGTTACTGGGACAGAAACTATGGCTACACCTTC	CASSYWDRNYGYTF
NA	TRBV5-4	TRBJ2-1	TGTGCCAGCAGGAGGGATACCTCTGAGCAGTTCTTC	CASRRDTSEQFF
TRBD2	TRBV29-1	TRBJ2-2	TGCAGCGCCGGACTAGCGGGGGGGCGAGGCGGGGAGCTGTTTTTT	CSAGLAGGRGGELFF
TRBD2	TRBV7-2	TRBJ2-5	TGTGCCAGCAGCTCTTGGACTAGCGGCACTCGAGAGACCCAGTACTTC	CASSSWTSGTRETQYF
NA	TRBV7-9	TRBJ1-3	TGTGCCAGCAGCTTATATGACACCATATATTTT	CASSLYDTIYF
TRBD1	TRBV5-6	TRBJ2-3	TGTGCCAGCAGCTTGGCCACAGGGGGCGGCTCAGATACGCAGTATTTT	CASSLATGGGSDTQYF
TRBD2	TRBV19	TRBJ2-2	TGTGCCAGTAGTATAAAGGCTAGCGGCGTGAACACCGGGGAGCTGTTTTTT	CASSIKASGVNTGELFF
TRBD2	TRBV9	TRBJ2-5	TGTGCCAGCAGCGCTAGCGGGGGAGAGACCCAGTACTTC	CASSASGGETQYF
NA	TRBV7-2	TRBJ1-4	TGTGCCAGCAGCCTAGCGGTCGGAGCGGGTGCAACTAATGAAAAACTGTTTTTT	CASSLAVGAGATNEKLFF
TRBD1	TRBV29-1	TRBJ2-7	TGCAGCGTTGTGGGCCTCGTACAGGGGGCGACCTACGAGCAGTACTTC	CSVVGLVQGATYEQYF
NA	TRBV24-1	TRBJ1-4	TGTGCCACCAGTGATGACAGGAATGAAAAACTGTTTTTT	CATSDDRNEKLFF
TRBD1	TRBV30	TRBJ1-2	TGTGCCTGGACTGCAGGGGGCGGGAATGGCTACACCTTC	CAWTAGGGNGYTF
NA	TRBV5-1	TRBJ2-3	TGCGCCAGCAGCTTGGAAGGGGGCACAGATACGCAGTATTTT	CASSLEGGTDTQYF
TRBD2	TRBV9	TRBJ2-1	TGTGCCAGCAGCCGGGAGGGGGGGCTTCCATCCGAGCAGTTCTTC	CASSREGGLPSEQFF
TRBD2	TRBV18	TRBJ2-1	TGTGCCAGCTCACCAGGGACTAGCGCCTCCTACAATGAGCAGTTCTTC	CASSPGTSASYNEQFF
TRBD1	TRBV11-2	TRBJ2-7	TGTGCCAGCAGCTTGGGACAGATCTACGAGCAGTACTTC	CASSLGQIYEQYF
NA	TRBV5-1	TRBJ2-5	TGCGCCAGCAGCGTACGGCAAGAGACCCAGTACTTC	CASSVRQETQYF
TRBD2	TRBV28	TRBJ2-5	TGTGCCAGCAGCCTCCTACTCCAGCGGGGGGGCCGTTCTGGGGAGACCCAGTACTTC	CASSLLLQRGGRSGETQYF